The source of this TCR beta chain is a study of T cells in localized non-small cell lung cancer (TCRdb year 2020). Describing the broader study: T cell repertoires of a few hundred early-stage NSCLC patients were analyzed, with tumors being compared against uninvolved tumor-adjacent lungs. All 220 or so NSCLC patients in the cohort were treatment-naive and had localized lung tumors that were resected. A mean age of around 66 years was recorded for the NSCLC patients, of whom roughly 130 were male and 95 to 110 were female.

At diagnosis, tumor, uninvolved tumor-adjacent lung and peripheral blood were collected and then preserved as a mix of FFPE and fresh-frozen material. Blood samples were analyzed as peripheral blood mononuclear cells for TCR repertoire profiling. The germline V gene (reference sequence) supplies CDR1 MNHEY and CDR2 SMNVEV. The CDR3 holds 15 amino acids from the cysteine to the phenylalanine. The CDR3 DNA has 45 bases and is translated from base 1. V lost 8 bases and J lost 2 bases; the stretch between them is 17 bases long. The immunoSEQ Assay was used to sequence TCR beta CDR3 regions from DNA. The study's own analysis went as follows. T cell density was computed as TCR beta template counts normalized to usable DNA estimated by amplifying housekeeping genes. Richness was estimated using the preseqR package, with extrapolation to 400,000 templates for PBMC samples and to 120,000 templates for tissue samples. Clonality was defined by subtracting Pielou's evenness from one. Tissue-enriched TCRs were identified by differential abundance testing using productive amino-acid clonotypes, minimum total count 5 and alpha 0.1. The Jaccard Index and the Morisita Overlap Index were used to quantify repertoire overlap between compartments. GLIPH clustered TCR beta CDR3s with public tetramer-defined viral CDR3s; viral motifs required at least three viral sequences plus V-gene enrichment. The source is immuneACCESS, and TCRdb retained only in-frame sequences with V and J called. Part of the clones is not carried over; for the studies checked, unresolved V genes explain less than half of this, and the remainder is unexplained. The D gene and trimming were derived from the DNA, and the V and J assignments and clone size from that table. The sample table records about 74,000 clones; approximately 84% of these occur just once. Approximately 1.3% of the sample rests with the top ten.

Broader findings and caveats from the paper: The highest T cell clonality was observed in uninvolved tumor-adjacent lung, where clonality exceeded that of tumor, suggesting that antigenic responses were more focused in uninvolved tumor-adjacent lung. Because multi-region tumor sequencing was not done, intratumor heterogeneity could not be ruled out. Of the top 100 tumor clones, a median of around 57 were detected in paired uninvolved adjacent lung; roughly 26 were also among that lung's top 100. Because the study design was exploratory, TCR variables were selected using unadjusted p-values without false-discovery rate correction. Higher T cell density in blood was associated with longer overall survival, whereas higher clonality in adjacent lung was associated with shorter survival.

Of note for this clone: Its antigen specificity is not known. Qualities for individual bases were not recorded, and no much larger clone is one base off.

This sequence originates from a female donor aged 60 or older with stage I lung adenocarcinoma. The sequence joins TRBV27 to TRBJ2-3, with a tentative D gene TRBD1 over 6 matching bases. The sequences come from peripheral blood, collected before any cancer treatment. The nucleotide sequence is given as TGTGCCAGCGGGGGATGGGGGCTAAACACAGATACGCAGTATTTT. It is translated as CASGGWGLNTDTQYF.